What follows are 26 T cell receptor beta chains derived from one specimen sequenced in a study of blood T cell repertoires in COVID-19. Method: immunoSEQ multiplex PCR; TCRdb's copy keeps in-frame clones and lacks some. The sample has under 85,000 clones, over 75% seen once. Sequenced: peripheral blood. Receptors were obtained from a human donor in a cohort sampled during active COVID-19.

V is TRBV27 and J is TRBJ2-2; perhaps TRBD2 as D (6 bases). This CDR3 is built from 15 residues. Germline V lookup: CDR1 MNHEY, CDR2 SMNVEV (reference sequence). V was clipped by 5 bases and J by 6 bases, with 16 bases between them. The CDR3 sequence is CASSAAGKGAGELFF. As DNA, the CDR3 is TGTGCCAGCAGTGCCGCGGGGAAAGGAGCCGGGGAGCTGTTTTTT.

This chain uses TRBV5-1 with TRBJ2-3, with no clear D. V lost 2 bases and J lost 2, with 12 bases in between. The germline V gene has CDR1 SGHRS and CDR2 YFSETQ. The CDR3 runs to 15 residues. CDR3 in DNA: TGCGCCAGCAGCTTTGACGGGTCGTCCACAGATACGCAGTATTTT. It encodes CASSFDGSSTDTQYF.

The chain joins TRBV5-5 to TRBJ1-4; TRBD1 matches 8 bases. This CDR3 region has 17 residues. J was trimmed by 1 base and V by 4 bases; bases with no gene match: 9. From germline, CDR1 is SGHKS and CDR2 YYEKEE (reference sequence). The CDR3 DNA follows: TGTGCCAGCAGCCCCCGGACAGGGTATCAAACTAATGAAAAACTGTTTTTT. It specifies CASSPRTGYQTNEKLFF.

This rearrangement joins TRBV30 to TRBJ1-5; 8 bases fit TRBD1. Germline CDR1 and CDR2: GTSNPN and SVGIG (reference sequence). Trimming took 5 bases from V and 5 from J; bases not matched to a gene: 5. CDR3 length equals 13 residues. CDR3 DNA sequence: TGTGCCTGGTCAGGGACAGGACATCAGCCCCAGCATTTT. Its protein product is CAWSGTGHQPQHF.

This chain links TRBV11-2 with TRBJ1-1; D is perhaps TRBD1 (5 bases). Trimming cost V 5 bases and J 1 base, with 11 bases left between them. The CDR3 spans 14 residues. The V gene's germline CDR1 is SGHAT and CDR2 FQNNGV. CDR3 in amino acids: CASSRADRNTEAFF. The CDR3 region has the DNA TGTGCCAGCAGCCGCGCTGACAGGAACACTGAAGCTTTCTTT.

The V call is TRBV4-1, the J call TRBJ2-5, with a possible D match to TRBD1 (5 bases). Germline-derived CDR1 and CDR2 are MGHRA and YSYEKL. V lost 0 bases, J lost 7 bases, and 15 bases lay in between. The CDR3 extends over 15 amino acids. The DNA of the CDR3 is TGCGCCAGCAGCCAAGATTGGGGCACAGGCGGGACCCAGTACTTC. Translating it yields CASSQDWGTGGTQYF.

This chain's CDR3 is CASSPRGGYSETQYF. In DNA form, the CDR3 reads TGTGCCAGCTCCCCGCGGGGGGGCTATTCGGAGACCCAGTACTTC. The V gene is TRBV7-3, the J gene TRBJ2-5, with 9 bases aligning to TRBD2. V lost 8 bases and J lost 5; bases outside the gene matches: 12. This CDR3 comprises 15 residues. Per the germline V gene, CDR1 is SGHTA and CDR2 is FQGTGA.

The chain combines TRBV20-1 with TRBJ1-1; 10 nucleotides align to TRBD1. Germline CDR1 DFQATT, CDR2 SNEGSKA (reference sequence). The CDR3 loop spans 10 amino acids. V lost 6 bases to trimming and J lost 10 bases; unmatched junction nucleotides: 2. The DNA of the CDR3 is TGCAGTGCGGGGGACAGGGGAGCTTTCTTT. It encodes CSAGDRGAFF.

V and J are TRBV5-4 and TRBJ2-3; 13 bases match TRBD2. Looked up from germline, CDR1 is SGHNT and CDR2 is YYREEE (reference sequence). The V segment lost 0 bases and the J segment 6 bases; nucleotides outside the gene matches: 4. The CDR3 is 16 amino acids. The CDR3 region is CASSLGTSGGGDTQYF. In DNA, the CDR3 is TGTGCCAGCAGCTTGGGGACTAGCGGGGGAGGTGATACGCAGTATTTT. Variable domain in full (rest from reference TRBV5-4 and TRBJ2-3): ETGVTQSPTHLIKTRGQQVTLRCSSQSGHNTVSWYQQALGQGPQFIFQYYREEENGRGNFPPRFSGLQFPNYSSELNVNALELDDSALYLCASSLGTSGGGDTQYFGPGTRLTVL.

Concerning this clone itself: The junction does not match germline at one end; this may be a read error. The chain is built from TRBV5-1 and TRBJ2-7, with D unresolved. CDR3 size: 13 residues. Germline values: CDR1 SGHRS, CDR2 YFSETQ. CDR3 protein: CASSSAPGYAQYF. The CDR3 bases are TGCGCCAGCAGCTCCGCCCCAGGATACGCGCAGTACTTC. The complete variable domain, with remaining parts taken from reference TRBV5-1 and TRBJ2-7, reads KAGVTQTPRYLIKTRGQQVTLSCSPISGHRSVSWYQQTPGQGLQFLFEYFSETQRNKGNFPGRFSGRQFSNSRSEMNVSTLELGDSALYLCASSSAPGYAQYFGPGTRLTVT.

This chain connects TRBV28 to TRBJ2-7, with 7 bases matching TRBD1. With V trimmed by 6 bases and J by 4 bases, 12 bases remained unmatched. CDR1 is MDHEN, CDR2 SYDVKM, per germline. There are 15 residues in the CDR3. CDR3 coding DNA: TGTGCCAGCAGCGGCCCCGGGACAGATCGATACGAGCAGTACTTC. Residues: CASSGPGTDRYEQYF.

V usage is TRBV5-5 and J usage is TRBJ1-6; TRBD1 aligns across 9 bases. Germline V gene lookup returns CDR1 SGHKS and CDR2 YYEKEE (reference sequence). The CDR3 runs to 18 residues. V lost 4 bases, J lost 1 base, and 9 bases stayed unmatched. CDR3 amino acids: CASSPSRDRESYNSPLHF. In nucleotides, the CDR3 is TGTGCCAGCAGCCCCTCCCGGGACAGGGAGTCCTATAATTCACCCCTCCACTTT.

The chain is built from TRBV3-1 (or the pseudogene TRBV3-2) and TRBJ2-5; D is possibly TRBD2 (5 bases). Germline lookup yields CDR1 LGHDT and CDR2 YNNKEL (reference sequence). The CDR3 has 16 residues. Trimming took 5 bases from V and 3 from J, leaving 19 bases between them. The chain's CDR3 is CASSYSLGTGKETQYF. Written as DNA, the CDR3 is TGTGCCAGCAGCTACTCCCTCGGAACGGGGAAAGAGACCCAGTACTTC.

V usage is TRBV7-8 and J usage is TRBJ2-3; 12 bases match TRBD2. The V gene end was trimmed by 1 base and the J gene end by 4 bases; junction bases not matched to a gene: 9. This CDR3 contains 18 residues. Germline assignment: CDR1 SGHVS and CDR2 FQNEAQ. The CDR3 DNA is TGTGCCAGCAGCTTAGGGGCTAGCGGGGGGGCTTGGGCAGATACGCAGTATTTT. Its protein product is CASSLGASGGAWADTQYF.

This clone appeared once. This chain joins TRBV28 and TRBJ2-7, with 11 nucleotides matching TRBD2. The J segment lost 4 bases and the V segment lost 7 bases, leaving 6 bases of the junction unmatched. Germline assignment: CDR1 MDHEN and CDR2 SYDVKM. The CDR3 length is 14 residues. The CDR3 region has the DNA TGTGCCAGCAAGGTAGCGGGGGGGCCTTACGAGCAGTACTTC. Its protein product is CASKVAGGPYEQYF. The full variable domain, with the rest looked up from reference TRBV28 and TRBJ2-7, is DVKVTQSSRYLVKRTGEKVFLECVQDMDHENMFWYRQDPGLGLRLIYFSYDVKMKEKGDIPEGYSVSREKKERFSLILESASTNQTSMYLCASKVAGGPYEQYFGPGTRLTVT.

V and J are TRBV4-1 and TRBJ2-5, with TRBD1 identical over 10 bases. Looked up from germline, CDR1 is MGHRA and CDR2 is YSYEKL. V gave up 5 bases and J gave up 2 bases; unmatched junction bases: 11. The CDR3 consists of 17 residues. CDR3 protein: CASSAPGQGGLQETQYF. In nucleotides, the CDR3 is TGCGCCAGCAGCGCTCCTGGACAGGGGGGATTACAAGAGACCCAGTACTTC.

This clone was detected only a few times. This rearrangement joins TRBV3-1 (or the pseudogene TRBV3-2) to TRBJ1-3; 8 positions match TRBD1. Germline V CDR1 and CDR2: LGHDT, YNNKEL (reference sequence). With 5 bases clipped from V and 0 bases from J, the junction kept 15 bases outside the gene matches. The CDR3 covers 19 residues. CDR3 nucleotide sequence: TGTGCCAGCAGCGACAAAACCGAACGGGACAGGTACTCTGGAAACACCATATATTTT. It specifies CASSDKTERDRYSGNTIYF.

J is TRBJ2-7 and V is TRBV5-1; no reliable D call. The V gene lost 0 bases and the J gene lost 1 base, with 5 bases spanning the gap. This CDR3 contains 13 residues. Germline CDR1 SGHRS, CDR2 YFSETQ. CDR3 sequence: CASSLGQSYEQYF. In DNA, the CDR3 is TGCGCCAGCAGCTTGGGACAATCCTACGAGCAGTACTTC.

The gene calls are TRBV4-1 and TRBJ2-3; tentative D call: TRBD1 (6 bases). The V gene lost 2 bases and the J gene lost 4 bases, with 16 bases spanning the gap. The CDR3 extends over 16 amino acids. CDR1 and CDR2 (germline): MGHRA, YSYEKL. CDR3 sequence (DNA): TGCGCCAGCAGCCAATATCGACTGGGGGCACCAGATACGCAGTATTTT. Protein: CASSQYRLGAPDTQYF.

The V and J genes are TRBV3-1 (or the pseudogene TRBV3-2) and TRBJ2-7; 10 positions match TRBD2. The V gene end was trimmed by 1 base and the J gene end by 7 bases; junction bases not matched to a gene: 22. This CDR3 region has 20 residues. Germline V gene sequence: CDR1 LGHDT, CDR2 YNNKEL (reference sequence). CDR3 in amino acids: CASSQARGTGTSVVGWEQYF. In DNA form, the CDR3 reads TGTGCCAGCAGCCAAGCAAGGGGAACCGGGACTAGCGTAGTCGGATGGGAGCAGTACTTC.

This chain joins TRBV19 and TRBJ1-5, with no clear D. The CDR3 has 15 residues. The V end was cut by 7 bases, the J end by 1 base, with 14 bases between. CDR1 is LNHDA, CDR2 SQIVND, per germline (reference sequence). The CDR3 DNA is TGTGCCAGTACTCCCGACGGGAGGAGCAATCAGCCCCAGCATTTT. It is translated as CASTPDGRSNQPQHF.

This clone was observed a single time. Other DNA sequences within the sample encode an identical CDR3. J is TRBJ2-3 and V is TRBV7-9; 10 bases align to TRBD2. CDR1 SEHNR and CDR2 FQNEAQ come from the germline V gene (reference sequence). The length of the CDR3 is 16 residues. V was pared by 1 base and J by 1 base, with 2 bases of the junction left unmatched. The CDR3 DNA sequence: TGTGCCAGCAGCTTAGGGCTAGCGGGGGGCACAGATACGCAGTATTTT. It codes for CASSLGLAGGTDTQYF.

The V call is TRBV21-1, the J call TRBJ2-5; TRBD1, the table's D call, was not compared with the DNA. TRBV21-1 is marked as a pseudogene. The CDR3 is 13 amino acids. In DNA, the CDR3 is TGTGCCAGCCGGGACAGGGTGGACGAGACCCAGTACTTC. Its translation is CASRDRVDETQYF.

The genes are TRBV3-1 (or the pseudogene TRBV3-2) and TRBJ2-5; 9 bases align to TRBD2. J was trimmed by 1 base and V by 1 base; bases with no gene match: 7. CDR1 LGHDT and CDR2 YNNKEL come from the germline V gene (reference sequence). The CDR3 contains 17 residues. The CDR3 reads CASSQGDGGGVQETQYF. The CDR3, as DNA: TGTGCCAGCAGCCAAGGTGATGGCGGGGGGGTCCAAGAGACCCAGTACTTC.

This chain connects TRBV4-2 to TRBJ1-1, with 10 nucleotides matching TRBD1. Per the germline V gene, CDR1 is LGHNA and CDR2 is YNFKEQ. Germline trimming cut 0 bases from V and 5 bases from J; bases unmatched to any gene: 6. The CDR3 is 16 residues long. CDR3 sequence: CASSQDAWTGGTEAFF. CDR3 nucleotide sequence: TGTGCCAGCAGCCAAGATGCTTGGACAGGGGGGACTGAAGCTTTCTTT.

The genes are TRBV2 and TRBJ1-1; D unclear. The V and J ends lost 3 bases and 8 bases respectively, with 13 bases between them. This CDR3 comprises 13 residues. Germline V lookup: CDR1 SNHLY, CDR2 FYNNEI. The DNA of the CDR3 is TGTGCCAGCAGTGATTACGCCTATCGGGAAGCTTTCTTT. Protein sequence: CASSDYAYREAFF.